These 18 T cell receptor beta chains came from one sample sequenced in a study of blood T cells in healthy people across ages. Together with a sample-barcoded 5' primer, a J-beta primer mix was included in a second PCR lasting 7 to 11 cycles. TCRdb re-derived calls from the 5' RACE reads in MiXCR, one entry per CDR3 protein. The top ten hold 6.5% to 8% of the sample, which has about 1.4 million distinct CDR3 sequences, approximately 59% seen once. The sample was blood. These receptors were obtained from a man aged 18 to 29 in good health.

The V call is TRBV29-1, the J call TRBJ1-2, with D possibly being TRBD1 (6 bases). Germline V lookup: CDR1 SQVTM, CDR2 ANQGSEA. V lost 0 bases to trimming and J lost 2 bases, with 10 bases between them. This CDR3 is built from 14 residues. CDR3: CSVEDPGANYGYTF. CDR3 in DNA: TGCAGCGTTGAAGACCCGGGGGCCAACTATGGCTACACCTTC.

The chain combines TRBV4-1 with TRBJ1-3; 10 bases are a match to TRBD1. The CDR3 is 15 amino acids. Germline V CDR1 and CDR2: MGHRA, YSYEKL. Trimming cost V 4 bases and J 2 bases; bases outside gene matches: 2. The CDR3 region has the DNA TGCGCCAGCAGCCTGGGACAGGGGACTGGAAACACCATATATTTT. Translated: CASSLGQGTGNTIYF.

The chain has TRBV9 and TRBJ1-2, with 7 bases matching TRBD1. The CDR3 contains 15 residues. Trimming removed 0 bases from V and 2 bases from J; junction bases left unmatched: 4. CDR1 is SGDLS and CDR2 is YYNGEE in the germline V gene. Written as DNA, the CDR3 is TGTGCCAGCAGCGTAGGAGCAGGGGGGAACTATGGCTACACCTTC. Translating gives CASSVGAGGNYGYTF.

This clonotype showed up just a few times. The CDR3 reads CASSQVHRGGQPQHF. CDR3 in DNA: TGTGCCAGCAGCCAAGTGCACAGGGGAGGACAGCCCCAGCATTTT. J is TRBJ1-5 and V is TRBV4-2; 7 positions match TRBD1. Germline values: CDR1 LGHNA, CDR2 YNFKEQ. J was trimmed by 7 bases and V by 1 base; bases with no gene match: 7. The CDR3 extends over 15 amino acids.

Comment on this clonotype: The DNA is left out, because the CDR3 cannot be placed on it with certainty; the CDR3 is given as TCRdb lists it. This sequence joins TRBV20-1 and TRBJ1-2. With termini counted, the CDR3 has 11 amino acids. The V gene's germline CDR1 is DFQATT and CDR2 SNEGSKA (reference sequence). The chain's CDR3 is CRPNGLYGCTF.

The rearrangement links TRBV6-5 to TRBJ2-1; 7 nucleotides line up with TRBD1. Trimming at V came to 2 bases and at J to 5 bases, leaving 12 bases not matched to a gene. The length of the CDR3 is 17 residues. Germline values: CDR1 MNHEY, CDR2 SVGAGI. CDR3 amino acids: CASSYAPGTVRNNEQFF. For the CDR3, the DNA is TGTGCCAGCAGTTACGCCCCAGGGACAGTAAGGAACAATGAGCAGTTCTTC.

This chain uses TRBV7-6 with TRBJ2-3, with 10 positions matching TRBD2. V lost 4 bases, J lost 4 bases, and 8 bases stayed unmatched. This CDR3 has 16 residues. Germline V gene sequence: CDR1 SGHVS, CDR2 FNYEAQ. CDR3 in amino acids: CASSSGTSGTADTQYF. CDR3 coding DNA: TGTGCCAGCAGCTCCGGTACTAGCGGGACGGCAGATACGCAGTATTTT. Full variable domain (remainder filled in from reference TRBV7-6 and TRBJ2-3): GAGVSQSPRYKVTKRGQDVALRCDPISGHVSLYWYRQALGQGPEFLTYFNYEAQQDKSGLPNDRFSAERPEGSISTLTIQRTEQRDSAMYRCASSSGTSGTADTQYFGPGTRLTVL.

The CDR3 reads CASRQSGGASEQYF. The CDR3 DNA reads as TGCGCCAGCAGACAGAGCGGGGGGGCCTCCGAGCAGTACTTC. This rearrangement joins TRBV5-1 to TRBJ2-7, with 10 bases lining up with TRBD2. Per germline, CDR1 SGHRS and CDR2 YFSETQ. The CDR3 runs 14 residues. The V gene end was trimmed by 5 bases and the J gene end by 6 bases; junction bases not matched to a gene: 8. Variable domain in full (rest from reference TRBV5-1 and TRBJ2-7): KAGVTQTPRYLIKTRGQQVTLSCSPISGHRSVSWYQQTPGQGLQFLFEYFSETQRNKGNFPGRFSGRQFSNSRSEMNVSTLELGDSALYLCASRQSGGASEQYFGPGTRLTVT.

This chain links TRBV12-3 or TRBV12-4 with TRBJ2-7; no clear D gene. Trimming stripped 1 base from V and 3 bases from J, with 10 bases between. The CDR3 covers 14 residues. The CDR3: CASSLDSGIYEQYF. CDR3 nucleotides: TGTGCCAGCAGTTTAGACAGTGGGATCTACGAGCAGTACTTC.

This sequence joins TRBV6-1 and TRBJ2-7; perhaps TRBD1 as D (5 bases). Looked up from germline, CDR1 is MNHNS and CDR2 is SASEGT. The CDR3 covers 15 residues. The V gene lost 5 bases and the J gene lost 2 bases, with 16 bases spanning the gap. The CDR3 is CASSYGFTGTYEQYF. The CDR3 bases are TGTGCCAGCAGTTATGGGTTTACAGGAACCTACGAGCAGTACTTC.

In this sample, this clonotype turned up a few times. The gene calls are TRBV29-1 and TRBJ2-5; 7 bases line up with TRBD2. Germline assignment: CDR1 SQVTM and CDR2 ANQGSEA. CDR3 length: 16 residues. After removal of 5 bases from V and 2 bases from J, the junction contained 14 bases not matched to a gene. The CDR3 sequence: CSVWYERGGIQETQYF. CDR3 nucleotides: TGCAGCGTTTGGTACGAGCGGGGAGGGATTCAAGAGACCCAGTACTTC. Complete variable domain (other parts from reference TRBV29-1 and TRBJ2-5): SAVISQKPSRDICQRGTSLTIQCQVDSQVTMMFWYRQQPGQSLTLIATANQGSEATYESGFVIDKFPISRPNLTFSTLTVSNMSPEDSSIYLCSVWYERGGIQETQYFGPGTRLLVL.

V usage is TRBV12-3 or TRBV12-4 and J usage is TRBJ1-2; tentatively, D is TRBD1 (6 bases). V was clipped by 8 bases and J by 8 bases, with 21 bases between them. The CDR3 loop spans 14 amino acids. CDR3 in amino acids: CASSPGEGRRGYTF. The CDR3 region has the DNA TGTGCCAGCTCACCAGGGGAAGGTCGGAGGGGCTACACCTTC.

CDR3 region: CASSFSRIPSYEQYF. The DNA for the CDR3 is TGTGCCAGCAGCTTCAGCAGGATCCCTTCCTACGAGCAGTACTTC. V gene TRBV7-6 combines with J gene TRBJ2-7; D gene unclear. Germline V gene sequence: CDR1 SGHVS, CDR2 FNYEAQ. Trimming shortened V by 3 bases and J by 1 base, and 13 bases separated the two germline ends. The CDR3 has 15 amino acids.

V and J are TRBV5-5 and TRBJ2-1, with 10 bases that match TRBD2. Germline V CDR1 and CDR2: SGHKS, YYEKEE (reference sequence). V trimming: 3 bases; J trimming: 7 bases; junction bases outside the gene matches: 10. This CDR3 region has 16 residues. CDR3 amino acids: CASSSAVAGGRNEQFF. The CDR3 nucleotides are TGTGCCAGCAGCTCAGCCGTAGCGGGAGGAAGAAATGAGCAGTTCTTC.

This clonotype was seen more than once but under ten times. The chain links TRBV29-1 to TRBJ2-3; 7 bases fit TRBD1. After removal of 5 bases from V and 4 bases from J, the junction contained 6 bases not matched to a gene. Germline CDR1 SQVTM, CDR2 ANQGSEA. CDR3 length equals 13 residues. The CDR3 loop reads CSVQGVGADTQYF. As DNA, the CDR3 is TGCAGCGTTCAGGGGGTAGGCGCAGATACGCAGTATTTT.

V gene TRBV7-2 combines with J gene TRBJ2-4, with 10 bases identical to TRBD1. From germline, CDR1 is SGHTA and CDR2 FQGNSA. V was clipped by 5 bases and J by 9 bases; unmatched bases: 7. This CDR3 has 14 amino acids. The CDR3 region is CASSADRGIGIQYF. The DNA of the CDR3 is TGTGCCAGCAGCGCGGACAGGGGGATTGGCATTCAGTACTTC.

This sequence joins TRBV7-9 and TRBJ1-5; maybe TRBD1 (5 bases). Germline CDR1 SEHNR, CDR2 FQNEAQ (reference sequence). There are 13 residues in the CDR3. V was cut by 5 bases and J by 11 bases, with 16 bases left in between. The CDR3 region has the DNA TGTGCCAGCAGCGGGACGGTCCAAGAGACCCAGCATTTT. Amino acids: CASSGTVQETQHF.

The chain recombines TRBV29-1 with TRBJ1-2; 8 positions match TRBD1. The CDR3 is 16 amino acids. Germline V gene data show CDR1 as SQVTM and CDR2 as ANQGSEA. The trim removed 4 bases at V and 2 bases at J, leaving 12 bases unmatched. The chain's CDR3 is CSVGETGGWRNYGYTF. The CDR3 DNA reads TGCAGCGTTGGGGAAACAGGGGGTTGGCGGAACTATGGCTACACCTTC.